This T cell receptor beta chain was recorded in a study of blood T cell repertoires in COVID-19. Looking at the study overall: Acute-phase and convalescent COVID-19 samples originated in the United States, Italy and Spain.

The germline V gene encodes CDR1 KGHSH and CDR2 LQKENI. V lost 6 bases and J lost 7, with 16 bases in between. There are 14 residues in the CDR3. Assay: immunoSEQ multiplex PCR; the TCRdb copy retains only in-frame clones and omits some. The sample holds some 200,000 clones, 90% seen once. The specimen was peripheral blood. The chain couples TRBV18 to TRBJ2-1; TRBD2 is a possible D gene (5 bases). The receptor's source is a man aged 50 or older with acute or convalescent COVID-19. For the CDR3, the DNA is TGTGCCAGCTCTGGAACTATTGGGGAGAATGAGCAGTTCTTC. Its translation is CASSGTIGENEQFF.